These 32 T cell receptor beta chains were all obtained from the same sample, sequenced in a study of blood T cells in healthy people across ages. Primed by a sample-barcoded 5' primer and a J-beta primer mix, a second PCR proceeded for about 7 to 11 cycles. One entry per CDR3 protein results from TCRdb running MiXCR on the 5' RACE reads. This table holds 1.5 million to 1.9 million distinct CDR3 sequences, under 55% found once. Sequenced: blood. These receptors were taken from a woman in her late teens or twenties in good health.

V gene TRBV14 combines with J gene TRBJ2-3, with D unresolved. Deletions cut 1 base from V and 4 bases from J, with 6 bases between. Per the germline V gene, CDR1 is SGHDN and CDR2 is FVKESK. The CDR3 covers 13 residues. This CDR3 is CASSQVMADTQYF. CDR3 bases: TGTGCCAGCAGCCAAGTAATGGCAGATACGCAGTATTTT.

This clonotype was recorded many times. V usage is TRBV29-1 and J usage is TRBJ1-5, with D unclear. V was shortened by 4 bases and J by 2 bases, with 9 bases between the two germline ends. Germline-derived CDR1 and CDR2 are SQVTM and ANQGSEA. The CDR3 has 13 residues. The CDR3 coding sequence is TGCAGCGTTGCGTCGGCAGGCAATCAGCCCCAGCATTTT. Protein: CSVASAGNQPQHF.

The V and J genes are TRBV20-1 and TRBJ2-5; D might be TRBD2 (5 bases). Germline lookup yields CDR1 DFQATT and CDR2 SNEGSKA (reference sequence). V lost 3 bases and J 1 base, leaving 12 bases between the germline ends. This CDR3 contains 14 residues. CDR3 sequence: CSASQWESQETQYF. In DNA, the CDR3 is TGCAGTGCTAGTCAGTGGGAGAGCCAAGAGACCCAGTACTTC.

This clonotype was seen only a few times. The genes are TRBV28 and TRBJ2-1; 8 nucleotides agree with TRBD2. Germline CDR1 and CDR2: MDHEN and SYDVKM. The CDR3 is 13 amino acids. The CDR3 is CGSGISSYNEQFF. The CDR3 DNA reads TGTGGTAGCGGGATATCCTCCTACAATGAGCAGTTCTTC.

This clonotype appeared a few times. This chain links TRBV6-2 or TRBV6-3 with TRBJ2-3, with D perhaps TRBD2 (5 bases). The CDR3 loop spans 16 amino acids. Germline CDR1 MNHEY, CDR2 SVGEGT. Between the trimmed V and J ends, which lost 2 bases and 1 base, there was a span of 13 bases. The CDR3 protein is CASSYAAEEGTDTQYF. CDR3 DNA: TGTGCCAGCAGTTACGCAGCGGAGGAGGGCACAGATACGCAGTATTTT.

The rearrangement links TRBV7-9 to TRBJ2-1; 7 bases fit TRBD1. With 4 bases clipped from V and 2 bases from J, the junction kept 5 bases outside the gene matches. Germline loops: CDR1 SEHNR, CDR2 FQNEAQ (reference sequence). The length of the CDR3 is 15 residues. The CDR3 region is CASSYATGTYNEQFF. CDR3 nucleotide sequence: TGTGCCAGCAGCTACGCGACAGGGACCTACAATGAGCAGTTCTTC. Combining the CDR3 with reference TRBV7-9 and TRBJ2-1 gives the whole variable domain DTGVSQNPRHKITKRGQNVTFRCDPISEHNRLYWYRQTLGQGPEFLTYFQNEAQLEKSRLLSDRFSAERPKGSFSTLEIQRTEQGDSAMYLCASSYATGTYNEQFFGPGTRLTVL.

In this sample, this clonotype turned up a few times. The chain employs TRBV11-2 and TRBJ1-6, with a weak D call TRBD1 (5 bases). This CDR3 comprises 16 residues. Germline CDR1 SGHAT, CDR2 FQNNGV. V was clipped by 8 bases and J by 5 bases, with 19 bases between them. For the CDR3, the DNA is TGTGCCAGCGGGGGTCTCGGGGGAGGTGATAATTCACCCCTCCACTTT. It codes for CASGGLGGGDNSPLHF.

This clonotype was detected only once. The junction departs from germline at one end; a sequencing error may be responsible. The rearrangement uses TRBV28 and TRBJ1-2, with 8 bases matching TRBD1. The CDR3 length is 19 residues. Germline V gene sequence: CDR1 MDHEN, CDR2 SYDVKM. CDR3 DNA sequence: TGTGCCAGCAGCTCTCGCGAGGCGGGGGCAGGGGGCGCTGGGTATGGCTACGCCTTC. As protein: CASSSREAGAGGAGYGYAF.

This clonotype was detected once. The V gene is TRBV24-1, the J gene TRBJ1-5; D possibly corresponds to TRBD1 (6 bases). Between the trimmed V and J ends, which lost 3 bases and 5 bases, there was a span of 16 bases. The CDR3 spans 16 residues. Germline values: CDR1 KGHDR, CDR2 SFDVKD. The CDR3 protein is CATSDEDRTLYQPQHF. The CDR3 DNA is TGTGCCACCAGTGATGAAGACAGGACTTTGTATCAGCCCCAGCATTTT.

CDR3 in amino acids: CASSLSLSAEAFF. Here the CDR3 DNA reads TGTGCCAGCAGCTTGAGCTTGTCCGCTGAAGCTTTCTTT. The chain uses TRBV5-6 and TRBJ1-1, with D unclear. The germline V gene encodes CDR1 SGHDT and CDR2 YYEEEE. Trimming cost V 1 base and J 6 bases, with 10 bases left between them. The CDR3 extends over 13 amino acids.

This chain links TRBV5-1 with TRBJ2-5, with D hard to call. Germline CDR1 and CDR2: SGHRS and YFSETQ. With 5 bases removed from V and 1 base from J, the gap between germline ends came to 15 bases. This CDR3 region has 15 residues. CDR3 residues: CASSFLGPVQETQYF. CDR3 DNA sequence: TGCGCCAGCAGTTTCTTGGGCCCCGTCCAAGAGACCCAGTACTTC.

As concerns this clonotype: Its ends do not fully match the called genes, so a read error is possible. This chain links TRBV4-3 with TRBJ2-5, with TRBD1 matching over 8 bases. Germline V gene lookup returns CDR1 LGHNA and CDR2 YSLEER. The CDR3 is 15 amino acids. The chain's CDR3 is CTSSQDRQGAKTQYF. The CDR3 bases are TGCACCAGCAGCCAAGATAGGCAGGGGGCGAAGACCCAGTACTTC.

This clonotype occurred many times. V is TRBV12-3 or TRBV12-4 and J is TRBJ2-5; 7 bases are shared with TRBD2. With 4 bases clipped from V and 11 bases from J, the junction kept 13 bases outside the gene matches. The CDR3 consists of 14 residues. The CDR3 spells CASSYSGATPEQYF. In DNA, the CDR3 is TGTGCCAGCAGTTACAGCGGGGCAACACCTGAGCAGTACTTC.

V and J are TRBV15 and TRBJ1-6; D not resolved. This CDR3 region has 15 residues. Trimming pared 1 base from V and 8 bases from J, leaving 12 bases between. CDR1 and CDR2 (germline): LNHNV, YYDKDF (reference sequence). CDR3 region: CATSRGGQVDSPLHF. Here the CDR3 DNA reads TGTGCCACCAGCAGAGGAGGCCAGGTCGATTCACCCCTCCACTTT. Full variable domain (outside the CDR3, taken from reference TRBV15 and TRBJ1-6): DAMVIQNPRYQVTQFGKPVTLSCSQTLNHNVMYWYQQKSSQAPKLLFHYYDKDFNNEADTPDNFQSRRPNTSFCFLDIRSPGLGDTAMYLCATSRGGQVDSPLHFGNGTRLTVT.

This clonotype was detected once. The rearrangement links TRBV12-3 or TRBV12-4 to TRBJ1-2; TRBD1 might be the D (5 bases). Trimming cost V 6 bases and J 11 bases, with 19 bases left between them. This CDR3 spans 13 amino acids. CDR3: CASSPPLPTAYTF. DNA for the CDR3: TGTGCCAGCAGCCCCCCCCTCCCGACAGCATACACCTTC.

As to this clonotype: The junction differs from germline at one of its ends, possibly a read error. CDR3 amino acids: CANSADSGGTDTQYF. The CDR3 region has the DNA TGTGCCAACAGCGCTGATAGCGGGGGCACAGATACGCAGTATTTT. V usage is TRBV7-3 and J usage is TRBJ2-3, with 8 nucleotides matching TRBD2. Germline lookup yields CDR1 SGHTA and CDR2 FQGTGA. The CDR3 loop spans 15 amino acids.

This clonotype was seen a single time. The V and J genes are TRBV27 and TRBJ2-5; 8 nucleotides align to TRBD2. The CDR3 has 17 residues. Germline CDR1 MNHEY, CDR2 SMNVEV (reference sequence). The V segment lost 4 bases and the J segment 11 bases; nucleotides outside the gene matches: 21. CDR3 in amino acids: CASSWTLSGSGIDEQYF. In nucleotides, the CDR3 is TGTGCCAGCAGTTGGACACTAAGCGGGAGCGGAATTGATGAGCAGTACTTC.

CDR3 in amino acids: CASSTSPEGTTRPYTF. DNA for the CDR3: TGTGCCAGCAGTACCTCTCCTGAGGGCACCACGAGACCCTACACCTTC. The chain couples TRBV27 to TRBJ1-2; D gene unclear. CDR3 length equals 16 residues. V was cut by 5 bases and J by 10 bases, with 26 bases left in between. Germline values: CDR1 MNHEY, CDR2 SMNVEV (reference sequence).

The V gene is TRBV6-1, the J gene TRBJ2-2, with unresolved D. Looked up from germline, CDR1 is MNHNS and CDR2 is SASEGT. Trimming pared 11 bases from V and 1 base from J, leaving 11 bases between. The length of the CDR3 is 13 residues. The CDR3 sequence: CAGKGKNTGELFF. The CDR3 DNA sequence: TGTGCCGGCAAAGGGAAGAACACCGGGGAGCTGTTTTTT.

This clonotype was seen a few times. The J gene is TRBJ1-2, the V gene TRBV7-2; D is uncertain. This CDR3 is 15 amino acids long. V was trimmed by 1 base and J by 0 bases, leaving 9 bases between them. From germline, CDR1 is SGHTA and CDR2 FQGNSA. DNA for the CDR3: TGTGCCAGCAGCTTAGTACGGACGGCTAACTATGGCTACACCTTC. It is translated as CASSLVRTANYGYTF.

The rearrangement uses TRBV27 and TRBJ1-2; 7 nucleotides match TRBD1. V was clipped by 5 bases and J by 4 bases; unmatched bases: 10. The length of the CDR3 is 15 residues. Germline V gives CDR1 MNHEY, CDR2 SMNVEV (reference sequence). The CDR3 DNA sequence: TGTGCCAGCAGTCCCACGAGACAGGGCCTCTATGGCTACACCTTC. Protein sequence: CASSPTRQGLYGYTF.

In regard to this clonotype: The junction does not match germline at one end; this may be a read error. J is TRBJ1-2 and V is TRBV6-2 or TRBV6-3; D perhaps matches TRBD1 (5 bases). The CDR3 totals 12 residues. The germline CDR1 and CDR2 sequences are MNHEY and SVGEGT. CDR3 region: CAGSYGAYGYTF. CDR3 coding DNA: TGTGCCGGCAGTTACGGGGCATATGGCTACACCTTC.

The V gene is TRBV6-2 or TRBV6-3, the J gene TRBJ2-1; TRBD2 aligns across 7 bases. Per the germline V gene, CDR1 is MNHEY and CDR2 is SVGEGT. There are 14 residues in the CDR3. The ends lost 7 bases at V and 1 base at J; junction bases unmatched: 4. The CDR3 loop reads CASTSGVSYNEQFF. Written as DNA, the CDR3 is TGTGCCAGCACCAGCGGGGTTTCCTACAATGAGCAGTTCTTC.

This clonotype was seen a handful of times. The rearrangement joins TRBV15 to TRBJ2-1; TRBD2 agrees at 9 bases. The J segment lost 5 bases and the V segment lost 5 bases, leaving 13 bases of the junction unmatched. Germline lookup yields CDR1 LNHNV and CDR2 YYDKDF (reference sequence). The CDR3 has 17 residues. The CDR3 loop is CATSGKRSGRGNNEQFF. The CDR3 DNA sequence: TGTGCCACCAGCGGAAAACGTAGCGGGAGAGGCAACAATGAGCAGTTCTTC.

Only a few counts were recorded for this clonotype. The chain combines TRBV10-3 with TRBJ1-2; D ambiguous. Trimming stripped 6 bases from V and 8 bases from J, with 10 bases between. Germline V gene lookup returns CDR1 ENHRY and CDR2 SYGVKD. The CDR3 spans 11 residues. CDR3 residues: CAIRECGGYTF. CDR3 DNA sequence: TGTGCCATCAGGGAATGTGGGGGCTACACCTTC.

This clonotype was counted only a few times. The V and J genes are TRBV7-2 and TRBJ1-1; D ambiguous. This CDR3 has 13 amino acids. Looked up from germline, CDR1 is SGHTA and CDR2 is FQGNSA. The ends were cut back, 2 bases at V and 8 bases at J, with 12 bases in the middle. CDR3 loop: CASSLFSRTEAFF. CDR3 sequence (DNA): TGTGCCAGCAGCTTATTCTCCAGAACCGAAGCTTTCTTT.

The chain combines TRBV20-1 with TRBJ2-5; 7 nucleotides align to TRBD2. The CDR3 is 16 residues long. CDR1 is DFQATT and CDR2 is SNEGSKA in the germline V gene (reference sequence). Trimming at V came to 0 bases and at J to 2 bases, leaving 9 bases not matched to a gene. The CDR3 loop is CSARDPGLVPQETQYF. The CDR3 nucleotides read TGCAGTGCTAGAGATCCCGGACTAGTCCCTCAAGAGACCCAGTACTTC.

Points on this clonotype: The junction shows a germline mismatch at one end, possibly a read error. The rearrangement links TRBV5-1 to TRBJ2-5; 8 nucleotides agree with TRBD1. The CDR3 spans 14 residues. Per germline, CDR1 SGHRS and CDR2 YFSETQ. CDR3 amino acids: CSSSWTGSTETQYF. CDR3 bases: TGCTCCAGCAGCTGGACAGGGAGCACCGAGACCCAGTACTTC.

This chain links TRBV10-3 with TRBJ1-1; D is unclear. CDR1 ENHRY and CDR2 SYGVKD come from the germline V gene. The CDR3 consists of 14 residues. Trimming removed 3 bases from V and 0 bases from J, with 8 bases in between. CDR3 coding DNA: TGTGCCATCAGTGACGTAAGGATGAACACTGAAGCTTTCTTT. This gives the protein CAISDVRMNTEAFF.

The DNA of the CDR3 is TGCAGTGCCCCTCGACCGGGCGGGCCCCTCCACTTT. Its translation is CSAPRPGGPLHF. The V call is TRBV20-1, the J call TRBJ1-6; D is unclear. Germline V gives CDR1 DFQATT, CDR2 SNEGSKA (reference sequence). V was shortened by 6 bases and J by 13 bases, with 16 bases between the two germline ends. The CDR3 is 12 residues long.

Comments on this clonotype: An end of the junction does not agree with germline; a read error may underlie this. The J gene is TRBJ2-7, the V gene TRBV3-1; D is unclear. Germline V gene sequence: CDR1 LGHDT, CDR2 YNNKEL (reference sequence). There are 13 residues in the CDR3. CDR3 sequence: CASRQGLRNEQYF. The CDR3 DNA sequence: TGTGCCAGCAGGCAAGGCTTACGGAACGAGCAGTACTTC.

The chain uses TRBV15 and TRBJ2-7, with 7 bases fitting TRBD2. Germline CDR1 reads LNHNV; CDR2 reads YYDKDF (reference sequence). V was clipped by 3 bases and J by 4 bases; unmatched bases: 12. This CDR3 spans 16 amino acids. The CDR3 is CATSSRPSGRIYEQYF. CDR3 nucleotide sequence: TGTGCCACCAGCAGCCGTCCCTCCGGGAGGATTTACGAGCAGTACTTC.